This TCR beta chain was documented in a study of cytomegalovirus exposure and HLA in healthy donors. Researchers ran the PCR with 60 Vbeta and 13 Jbeta primers. Only in-frame clones appear in the TCRdb table, and some are missing; sequencing was by immunoSEQ multiplex PCR. The sample consists of some 120,000 clones, 80% of them appearing once. V trimming: 6 bases; J trimming: 4 bases; junction bases outside the gene matches: 6. The CDR3 extends over 13 amino acids. CDR1 MNHEY and CDR2 SVGAGI come from the germline V gene. This chain uses TRBV6-5 with TRBJ2-7, with 7 nucleotides matching TRBD1. Sequenced input: PBMCs. The receptor comes from a man between 25 and 39 years old in good health and CMV-seropositive. CDR3 in amino acids: CASRQGGLYEQYF. The CDR3 DNA is TGTGCCAGCAGGCAAGGGGGCTTGTACGAGCAGTACTTC.